Listed below are T cell receptor beta chains from one sample, sequenced in a study of T-cell memory formation after mild COVID-19. TCRdb re-called the 5' RACE reads through MiXCR, storing one row per CDR3 protein. Of about 82,000 distinct CDR3 sequences listed, approximately 15% were seen once; the top ten hold approximately 40%. The sequencing sample was made of PBMCs or a T cell subset sorted from them (not recorded which). The source is a man between 18 and 35 years old who had mild COVID-19 (a few samples of this study predate the infection). Cell type and time point are not known. Both conserved end residues are part of each CDR3. The order of the fields is CDR3 DNA, CDR3 protein, clone size, V gene, J gene, D gene. D genes are given only for firm matches. Clone size is shown for a subset of rows, as once, few, many or a class of expanded clone.

TGTGCCAGCAGCTTTCGGGGGGGCAATGAGCAGTTCTTC	CASSFRGGNEQFF	few	TRBV5-4	TRBJ2-1	TRBD2
TGTGCCAGCGGGATGACAGGGCATCAGCCCCAGCATTTT	CASGMTGHQPQHF	-	TRBV12-3/TRBV12-4	TRBJ1-5	TRBD1
TGTGCCAGCAGCGTGGATTCCTGGGCTGAAGCTTTCTTT	CASSVDSWAEAFF	-	TRBV9	TRBJ1-1	-
TGTGCCAGCTCTCGACTCAATGAGCAGTTCTTC	CASSRLNEQFF	few	TRBV6-5	TRBJ2-1	-
TGCGCCAGCAGCCAAGATTTGACCGGGACAGGGGACACAGATACGCAGTATTTT	CASSQDLTGTGDTDTQYF	few	TRBV4-3	TRBJ2-3	TRBD1
TGTGCCAGCAGCTTACGACAGGGTAAAAACATTCAGTACTTC	CASSLRQGKNIQYF	-	TRBV7-9	TRBJ2-4	TRBD1
TGTGCCAGCAGCCAGAGCGGGGGGGCCTCAGATACGCAGTATTTT	CASSQSGGASDTQYF	-	TRBV11-2	TRBJ2-3	TRBD2
TGCAGTGCTGATACGGGGGAAGAAGAGACCCAGTACTTC	CSADTGEEETQYF	-	TRBV20-1	TRBJ2-5	-
TGTGCCAGCACCTCCGTCTTCTACAATGAGCAGTTCTTC	CASTSVFYNEQFF	many	TRBV3-1	TRBJ2-1	-
TGTGCCAGCGCCTGGAGGGACCGAACCGGGGAGCTGTTTTTT	CASAWRDRTGELFF	-	TRBV7-8	TRBJ2-2	-